The sequence of this TCR beta chain was determined in a study of T cell changes during pregnancy in multiple sclerosis (dated by TCRdb to between 2018 and 2021). Looking at the study overall: The study looked at changes in the T cell repertoire across pregnancy in women with multiple sclerosis.

Library preparation employed the immunoSEQ multiplex PCR assay. Held by TCRdb, this immuneACCESS table contains in-frame sequences only and omits some clones. Under half of the omission traces to an unresolved V gene where checked; the cause of the rest is unknown. For this sample there are some 39,000 clones; about 93% appear just once. Together, the top ten hold 0.5% to 0.85% of the sample. This clone appeared a single time. Its specific antigen is unknown. One base away there is no much larger clone; base qualities are not given. The source is a female donor in good health, enrolled as a control in a pregnancy study. The sequenced sample was CD4+ T cells from peripheral blood mononuclear cells, obtained in the second trimester of pregnancy.

CDR3 reads: CASSRGGGSDNEQFF. At the DNA level, the sequence is TGTGCCAGCAGTCGAGGAGGGGGCAGCGACAATGAGCAGTTCTTC. The chain joins TRBV25-1 to TRBJ2-1, with a tentative D gene TRBD1 over 7 matching bases. Cut back by 5 bases and 5 bases, the V and J ends lie 16 bases apart. Inclusive of the bounding cysteine and phenylalanine, the CDR3 is 15 residues long. Solely the CDR3 DNA is kept, with 45 bases framed from the first base. Sequences MGHDK (CDR1) and SYGVNS (CDR2) are obtained from the germline V gene.